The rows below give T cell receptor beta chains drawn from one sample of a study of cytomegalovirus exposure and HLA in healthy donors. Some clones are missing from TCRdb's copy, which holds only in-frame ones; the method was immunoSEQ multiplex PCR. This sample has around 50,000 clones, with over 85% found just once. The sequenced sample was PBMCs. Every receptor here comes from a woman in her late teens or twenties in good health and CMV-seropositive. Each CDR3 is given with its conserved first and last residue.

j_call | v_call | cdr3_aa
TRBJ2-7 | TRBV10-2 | CASSESDWGLFRSNEQYF
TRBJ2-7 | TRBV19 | CASSKDRDEQYF
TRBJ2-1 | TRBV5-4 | CASSLRDGSSYNEQFF
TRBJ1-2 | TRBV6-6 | CASSPLTDYTF
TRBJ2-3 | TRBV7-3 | CASSLDRVGDTQYF
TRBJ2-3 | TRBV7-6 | CASSLEGGGTDTQYF
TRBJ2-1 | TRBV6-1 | CASSFAGGYNEQFF
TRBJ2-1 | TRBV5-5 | CASSLTGTGVYNEQFF
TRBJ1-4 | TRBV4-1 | CASSQTGTGTKLFF
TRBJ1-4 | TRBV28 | CASRGPGGTGNEKLFF
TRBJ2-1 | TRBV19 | CASKQSEREWNEQFF
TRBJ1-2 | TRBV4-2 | CASSQDDRGSYGYTF
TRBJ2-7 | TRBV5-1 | CASSVDWGGDEQYF
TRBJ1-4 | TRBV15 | CATSTGVELNEKLFF
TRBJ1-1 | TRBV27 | CASSPLPRQGGFSNTEAFF
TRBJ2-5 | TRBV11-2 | CASSADRVQETQYF
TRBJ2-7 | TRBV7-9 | CASSPSTVTYEQYF
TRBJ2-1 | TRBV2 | CASCRRVGDEQFF
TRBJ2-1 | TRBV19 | CASSIRGAQFF
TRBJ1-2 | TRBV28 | CASSPHPGQGRGYTF
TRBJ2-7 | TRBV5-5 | CASSPVGGHEQYF
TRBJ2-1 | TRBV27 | CASSLRKNSGEQFF
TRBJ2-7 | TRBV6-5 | CASSQEAGGSYEQYF
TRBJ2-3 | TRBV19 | CASSLLAGGTTDTQYF
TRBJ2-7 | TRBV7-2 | CASSLSGRQYEQYF
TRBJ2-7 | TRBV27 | CASWERGSPYEQYF
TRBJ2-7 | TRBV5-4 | CASSEQGLHYEQYF
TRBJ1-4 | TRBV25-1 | CASSGYRVESEKLFF
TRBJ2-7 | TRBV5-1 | CASSLGHGGLSEQYF
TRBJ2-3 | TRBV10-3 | CAISEFGGDTQYF
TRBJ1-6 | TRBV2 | CASSEARSGVGPLHF
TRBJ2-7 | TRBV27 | CASRPSGTYEQYF
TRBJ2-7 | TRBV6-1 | CASRTGAPYEQYF
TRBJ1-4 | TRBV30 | CAVRTGGYEKLFF
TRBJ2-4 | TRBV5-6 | CASSLPSGTKNIQYF
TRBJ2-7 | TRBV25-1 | CASSSQYGGRYEQYF
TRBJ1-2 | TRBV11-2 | CASRILRGRDNGYTF
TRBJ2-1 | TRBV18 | CASSPPSGWNEQFF
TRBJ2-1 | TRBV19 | CASSISGRRGNNEQFF
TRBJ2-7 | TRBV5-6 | CASSLMGDYEQYF
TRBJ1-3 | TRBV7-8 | CASSPRTGGISGNTIYF
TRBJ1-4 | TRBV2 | CASTHLQGREIF
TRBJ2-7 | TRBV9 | CASSVGLASLEQYF
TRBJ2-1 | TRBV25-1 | CGSGTGSNEQFF
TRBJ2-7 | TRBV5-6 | CASSLSPSHEQYF
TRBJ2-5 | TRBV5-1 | CASSGGDRGQETQYF